The next 19 T cell receptor beta chains were all read from a single sample in a study of glioma-infiltrating T cells. The iRepertoire nested amplicon-rescue multiplex PCR amplified TCR alpha and beta CDR3s from RNA. TCRdb fed the multiplex PCR reads into MiXCR, producing one record per CDR3 protein. The top ten hold around 30% of the sample, which has some 99,000 distinct CDR3 sequences, less than 30% seen once. Source material: glioma tissue, nonneoplastic brain tissue, or PBMCs (not recorded which). Receptor source: a human donor with low-grade glioma or glioblastoma, undergoing nonglioma brain surgery, or in good health (not recorded which).

The chain combines TRBV12-3 or TRBV12-4 with TRBJ1-1; TRBD1 is a possible D gene (6 bases). This CDR3 region has 13 residues. V was pared by 8 bases and J by 3 bases, with 13 bases between. CDR3 sequence reads: CASAGGGYTEAFF. CDR3 coding DNA: TGTGCCAGCGCCGGAGGGGGATACACTGAAGCTTTCTTT.

In this sample, this clonotype turned up many times. The chain employs TRBV6-2 or TRBV6-3 and TRBJ2-5; D is possibly TRBD1 (6 bases). The V end was cut by 8 bases, the J end by 3 bases, with 16 bases between. The CDR3 length is 14 residues. CDR1 is MNHEY, CDR2 SVGEGT, per germline. The CDR3 DNA follows: TGTGCCAGCGATGGGACATCCTACGAAGAGACCCAGTACTTC. It encodes CASDGTSYEETQYF.

Points on this clonotype: At one of its ends the junction is not consistent with the germline gene, which may arise from a read error. The chain is built from TRBV7-6 and TRBJ2-1, with D uncertain. The germline V gene encodes CDR1 SGHVS and CDR2 FNYEAQ. The CDR3 length is 16 residues. CDR3 in amino acids: CASRPLYKTSYNEHFF. Here the CDR3 DNA reads TGTGCCAGCAGACCCCTCTACAAAACCTCCTACAATGAGCATTTCTTC.

This clonotype was counted a few times. One end of the junction does not line up with germline, which may come from a read error. V usage is TRBV28 and J usage is TRBJ2-1; tentatively, D is TRBD2 (5 bases). Germline loops: CDR1 MDHEN, CDR2 SYDVKM. This CDR3 comprises 17 residues. CDR3 DNA: TGTGCCAGCAGTTTACCCCGCGGGTCTAGCTCCTACAATGAGCAGCTCTTC. It encodes CASSLPRGSSSYNEQLF.

This rearrangement joins TRBV29-1 to TRBJ1-1; TRBD1 might be the D (5 bases). The V and J ends lost 5 bases and 1 base respectively, with 14 bases between them. The CDR3 consists of 14 residues. CDR1 and CDR2 (germline): SQVTM, ANQGSEA. In nucleotides, the CDR3 is TGCAGCGTTCGGGCGGGGCAGGGGAACACTGAAGCTTTCTTT. This codes for CSVRAGQGNTEAFF.

This clonotype was picked up many times. J is TRBJ1-5 and V is TRBV7-2, with D unresolved. CDR3 length equals 12 residues. Trimming removed 5 bases from V and 5 bases from J, with 7 bases in between. Germline V gives CDR1 SGHTA, CDR2 FQGNSA. CDR3 nucleotides: TGTGCCAGCAGCCCCCCGTATCAGCCCCAGCATTTT. Translating gives CASSPPYQPQHF.

A few counts support this clonotype. This chain connects TRBV30 to TRBJ2-1, with TRBD2 matching over 8 bases. This CDR3 region has 14 residues. V was clipped by 5 bases and J by 4 bases; unmatched bases: 7. Germline CDR1 reads GTSNPN; CDR2 reads SVGIG (reference sequence). In nucleotides, the CDR3 is TGTGCCTGGGCTGGCGAGCGGGGGTACAATGAGCAGTTCTTC. Translation: CAWAGERGYNEQFF.

The V gene is TRBV2, the J gene TRBJ2-3; 10 positions match TRBD2. The CDR3 contains 19 residues. V trimming: 1 base; J trimming: 5 bases; junction bases outside the gene matches: 15. The germline CDR1 and CDR2 sequences are SNHLY and FYNNEI. The CDR3 reads CASSEGLAGVRGYGDTQYF. CDR3 nucleotide sequence: TGTGCCAGCAGTGAAGGGCTAGCGGGAGTTCGGGGGTACGGAGATACGCAGTATTTT.

This chain uses TRBV5-1 with TRBJ2-1; 14 bases are a match to TRBD2. This CDR3 has 19 amino acids. Germline V lookup: CDR1 SGHRS, CDR2 YFSETQ. V was clipped by 2 bases and J by 0 bases; unmatched bases: 7. CDR3 sequence: CASSLGLAGGLSSYNEQFF. The CDR3 region has the DNA TGCGCCAGCAGCTTAGGACTAGCGGGAGGCCTGAGCTCCTACAATGAGCAGTTCTTC.

This clonotype has a count of ten or more. V usage is TRBV27 and J usage is TRBJ1-5; D is ambiguous. Trimming cost V 0 bases and J 2 bases, with 2 bases left between them. The CDR3 runs 13 residues. Germline CDR1 and CDR2: MNHEY and SMNVEV (reference sequence). CDR3 sequence: CASSLSGNQPQHF. The CDR3 nucleotides are TGTGCCAGCAGTTTATCGGGCAATCAGCCCCAGCATTTT.

This clonotype was seen more than once but under ten times. The gene calls are TRBV5-1 and TRBJ2-7, with D perhaps matching TRBD2 (6 bases). Germline values: CDR1 SGHRS, CDR2 YFSETQ. CDR3 length: 16 residues. V lost 0 bases, J lost 1 base, and 14 bases lay in between. DNA of the CDR3: TGCGCCAGCAGCTTGGCTACTATCGGGGGTTCCTACGAGCAGTACTTC. Amino acids: CASSLATIGGSYEQYF. Together with reference TRBV5-1 and TRBJ2-7, the CDR3 gives the full variable domain: KAGVTQTPRYLIKTRGQQVTLSCSPISGHRSVSWYQQTPGQGLQFLFEYFSETQRNKGNFPGRFSGRQFSNSRSEMNVSTLELGDSALYLCASSLATIGGSYEQYFGPGTRLTVT.

This clonotype was seen ten or more times. V is TRBV6-1 and J is TRBJ1-5; the D gene is possibly TRBD1 (5 bases). Germline CDR1 and CDR2: MNHNS and SASEGT. Trimming removed 3 bases from V and 0 bases from J, with 15 bases in between. CDR3 length: 17 amino acids. For the CDR3, the DNA is TGTGCCAGCAGTGACCGGGACCGAAATTATAGCAATCAGCCCCAGCATTTT. Its protein is CASSDRDRNYSNQPQHF.

This clonotype came up many times. The chain uses TRBV19 and TRBJ2-2; possibly TRBD1 for D (6 bases). The CDR3 contains 14 residues. Germline V gives CDR1 LNHDA, CDR2 SQIVND (reference sequence). V was shortened by 4 bases and J by 6 bases, with 12 bases between the two germline ends. This chain's CDR3 is CASSTRQVSGELFF. As DNA, the CDR3 is TGTGCCAGTAGTACCCGACAGGTCTCCGGGGAGCTGTTTTTT.

This clonotype was counted many times. The chain links TRBV6-2 or TRBV6-3 to TRBJ2-3, with 8 bases lining up with TRBD2. The CDR3 consists of 13 residues. Germline assignment: CDR1 MNHEY and CDR2 SVGEGT. Trimming at V came to 6 bases and at J to 1 base, leaving 0 bases not matched to a gene. CDR3 region: CASRLAGTDTQYF. CDR3 nucleotide sequence: TGTGCCAGCAGACTAGCGGGCACAGATACGCAGTATTTT.

This clonotype was seen a handful of times. V is TRBV7-9 and J is TRBJ2-7, with a weak D call TRBD1 (5 bases). Germline V CDR1 and CDR2: SEHNR, FQNEAQ (reference sequence). Trimming shortened V by 5 bases and J by 3 bases, and 8 bases separated the two germline ends. The CDR3 has 12 residues. Here the CDR3 DNA reads TGTGCCAGCAGCAAGACAGACTACGAGCAGTACTTC. It translates to CASSKTDYEQYF.

This clonotype was counted at least ten times. CDR3 sequence: CSGQLANYGYTF. As DNA, the CDR3 is TGCAGCGGGCAACTCGCTAACTATGGCTACACCTTC. The gene calls are TRBV29-1 and TRBJ1-2; D unclear. The V end lost 7 bases, the J end lost 0 bases, and 9 bases lay between the germline ends. Germline CDR1 is SQVTM and CDR2 is ANQGSEA. The CDR3 covers 12 residues. The full variable domain, in which reference TRBV29-1 and TRBJ1-2 provide the parts outside the CDR3, is SAVISQKPSRDICQRGTSLTIQCQVDSQVTMMFWYRQQPGQSLTLIATANQGSEATYESGFVIDKFPISRPNLTFSTLTVSNMSPEDSSIYLCSGQLANYGYTFGSGTRLTVV.

This clonotype was counted many times. The V gene is TRBV20-1, the J gene TRBJ2-4; TRBD1 might be the D (6 bases). V lost 5 bases to trimming and J lost 0 bases, with 17 bases between them. Germline V gives CDR1 DFQATT, CDR2 SNEGSKA (reference sequence). The CDR3 is made up of 16 amino acids. The CDR3 region is CSADLTGLQAKNIQYF. CDR3 sequence (DNA): TGCAGTGCTGACCTGACAGGACTTCAAGCCAAAAACATTCAGTACTTC.

To note about this clonotype: Since a much larger clone is just one base distant, this may be a read error. V gene TRBV2 combines with J gene TRBJ1-2; TRBD1 matches at 7 bases. The germline CDR1 and CDR2 sequences are SNHLY and FYNNEI. The CDR3 length is 15 residues. J lost 3 bases, V lost 4 bases, and 8 bases had no gene match. CDR3 protein: CASSVGDSSYYGYTF. As DNA, the CDR3 is TGTGCCAGCAGTGTAGGGGACAGTTCCTACTATGGCTACACCTTC.

This clonotype was seen at least ten times. This chain uses TRBV27 with TRBJ2-7; D gene unclear. This CDR3 contains 13 residues. V lost 5 bases to trimming and J lost 1 base, with 9 bases between them. CDR1 and CDR2 (germline): MNHEY, SMNVEV (reference sequence). CDR3 loop: CASSITVSYEQYF. In DNA form, the CDR3 reads TGTGCCAGCAGTATCACAGTTTCCTACGAGCAGTACTTC.